These T cell receptor beta chains were read from a single sample in a study of blood T cells in healthy people across ages. One entry per CDR3 protein, called by TCRdb with MiXCR from the 5' RACE reads. The sample has about a million distinct CDR3 sequences; 35% to 40% are singletons. Source material: blood. Source of these receptors: a man aged 18 to 29 in good health. The conserved cysteine and the conserved F or W are not part of the CDR3 here. The order of the fields is J gene, V gene, D gene, CDR3 protein. The D gene is left open where the match is weak.

j_gene: TRBJ2-1
v_gene: TRBV4-1
d_gene: NA
CDR3aa: ASSQEFSQPEQF

j_gene: TRBJ1-4
v_gene: TRBV10-3
d_gene: TRBD1
CDR3aa: AARQGEDEKLF

j_gene: TRBJ1-2
v_gene: TRBV10-3
d_gene: TRBD1
CDR3aa: AISELQGYYGYT

j_gene: TRBJ2-3
v_gene: TRBV7-9
d_gene: NA
CDR3aa: ASSAVVRARLDTQY

j_gene: TRBJ1-4
v_gene: TRBV9
d_gene: TRBD1
CDR3aa: ASSAQGLNEKLF

j_gene: TRBJ2-4
v_gene: TRBV29-1
d_gene: NA
CDR3aa: SATGRTGSGNIQY

j_gene: TRBJ1-1
v_gene: TRBV12-3/TRBV12-4
d_gene: NA
CDR3aa: ASPGNTEAF

j_gene: TRBJ1-5
v_gene: TRBV29-1
d_gene: NA
CDR3aa: SVGYRVGYQPQH

j_gene: TRBJ1-2
v_gene: TRBV12-3/TRBV12-4
d_gene: NA
CDR3aa: ASRRPPRGFRPYGYN

j_gene: TRBJ2-7
v_gene: TRBV3-1
d_gene: NA
CDR3aa: ASSRGPSGSEQY

j_gene: NA
v_gene: TRBV7-6
d_gene: NA
CDR3aa: ASSLFGDSYNEQY

j_gene: TRBJ2-1
v_gene: TRBV6-2/TRBV6-3
d_gene: NA
CDR3aa: ASSYVRAPSTSSYNEQF

j_gene: TRBJ2-7
v_gene: TRBV14
d_gene: NA
CDR3aa: ASSQGAKTGHEQY

j_gene: TRBJ2-7
v_gene: TRBV29-1
d_gene: NA
CDR3aa: SVEESGEQY

j_gene: TRBJ1-1
v_gene: TRBV6-4
d_gene: NA
CDR3aa: ASTLEHGDTEAF

j_gene: TRBJ2-5
v_gene: TRBV11-2
d_gene: NA
CDR3aa: ASSLGRATQETQY

j_gene: TRBJ1-4
v_gene: TRBV2
d_gene: NA
CDR3aa: ASSPARYKTTNEKLF

j_gene: TRBJ1-1
v_gene: TRBV5-1
d_gene: NA
CDR3aa: ASSLDDQGLAF

j_gene: TRBJ2-7
v_gene: TRBV9
d_gene: NA
CDR3aa: ASSASPNHYEQY

j_gene: TRBJ1-4
v_gene: TRBV29-1
d_gene: NA
CDR3aa: SVTTAADEKLV

j_gene: TRBJ1-5
v_gene: TRBV12-3/TRBV12-4
d_gene: NA
CDR3aa: ASSAVQGLAPKH

j_gene: TRBJ2-5
v_gene: TRBV7-2
d_gene: NA
CDR3aa: ASSSPLSGQETQY

j_gene: TRBJ1-6
v_gene: TRBV2
d_gene: TRBD1
CDR3aa: ASRGGTVNSPLH

j_gene: TRBJ2-7
v_gene: TRBV14
d_gene: NA
CDR3aa: ASSVGHIYEQY

j_gene: TRBJ1-6
v_gene: TRBV6-5
d_gene: NA
CDR3aa: ARKPTGIYNSPLH

j_gene: TRBJ1-3
v_gene: TRBV5-1
d_gene: NA
CDR3aa: ASSLDTIGRRRGNTIY

j_gene: TRBJ2-6
v_gene: TRBV9
d_gene: NA
CDR3aa: ASSVAGVANVLT

j_gene: TRBJ2-1
v_gene: TRBV7-9
d_gene: TRBD1
CDR3aa: AGSMDRDPYNEQF

j_gene: TRBJ1-1
v_gene: TRBV14
d_gene: TRBD1
CDR3aa: ASSERDRVSFAEAF

j_gene: TRBJ1-2
v_gene: TRBV7-2
d_gene: NA
CDR3aa: ASSLAGSYGYT